The 3 T cell receptor beta chains reported below all come from one sample, sequenced in a study of T cell changes during pregnancy in multiple sclerosis. Sequencing used immunoSEQ multiplex PCR; TCRdb keeps in-frame clones, though not all of them. The sample has some 69,000 clones; just over 90% are singletons. The sample consisted of peripheral blood, taken in the second trimester of pregnancy. The origin of the receptors is a female donor in good health, enrolled as a control in a pregnancy study.

This chain links TRBV9 with TRBJ1-4; TRBD1 aligns across 9 bases. The CDR3 consists of 14 residues. After removal of 4 bases from V and 6 bases from J, the junction contained 4 bases not matched to a gene. The V gene's germline CDR1 is SGDLS and CDR2 YYNGEE. The CDR3 DNA is TGTGCCAGCAGCATACAGGGGGCGGATGAAAAACTGTTTTTT. It encodes CASSIQGADEKLFF.

This chain uses TRBV15 with TRBJ1-5; the D is unclear. CDR3 length: 15 amino acids. V lost 0 bases, J lost 5 bases, and 11 bases lay in between. Germline CDR1 is LNHNV and CDR2 is YYDKDF (reference sequence). DNA of the CDR3: TGTGCCACCAGCAGAGATGACCAGGATTATCAGCCCCAGCATTTT. This gives the protein CATSRDDQDYQPQHF.

This clone has just one count. The V call is TRBV4-3, the J call TRBJ1-1; maybe TRBD1 (6 bases). The V gene lost 4 bases and the J gene lost 7 bases, with 13 bases spanning the gap. CDR1 is LGHNA, CDR2 YSLEER, per germline. This CDR3 region has 13 residues. The CDR3 protein is CASSLEGGDEAFF. The CDR3 DNA reads TGCGCCAGCAGCCTTGAAGGGGGGGATGAAGCTTTCTTT.